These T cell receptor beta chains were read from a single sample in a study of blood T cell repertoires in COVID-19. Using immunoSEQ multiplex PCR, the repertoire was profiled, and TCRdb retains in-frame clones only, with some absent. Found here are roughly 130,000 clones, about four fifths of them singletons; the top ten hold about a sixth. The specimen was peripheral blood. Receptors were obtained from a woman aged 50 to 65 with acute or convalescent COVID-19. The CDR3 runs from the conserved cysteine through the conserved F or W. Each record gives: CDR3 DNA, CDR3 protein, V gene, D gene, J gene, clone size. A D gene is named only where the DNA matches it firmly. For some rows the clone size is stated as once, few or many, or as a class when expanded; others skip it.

cdr3_nt: TGTGCCAGCAGCGCAAGGACAGGGTCCACGAACACCGGGGAGCTGTTTTTT
cdr3_aa: CASSARTGSTNTGELFF
v_call: TRBV5-4
d_call: TRBD1
j_call: TRBJ2-2
clone_size: .

cdr3_nt: TGTGCCAGCAGAAATCCAATGGAGGGGGCGGAGGTGAACACTGAAGCTTTCTTT
cdr3_aa: CASRNPMEGAEVNTEAFF
v_call: TRBV11-3
d_call: TRBD1
j_call: TRBJ1-1
clone_size: .

cdr3_nt: TGTGCCAGCAGCCTTGGTGGGGTGACAGGGTTGTTTTTT
cdr3_aa: CASSLGGVTGLFF
v_call: TRBV7-2
d_call: TRBD1
j_call: TRBJ1-4
clone_size: .

cdr3_nt: TGTGCCAGCAGTGAAGGGCCCAGGGATTGGGCCAATGAGCAGTTCTTC
cdr3_aa: CASSEGPRDWANEQFF
v_call: TRBV6-1
d_call: .
j_call: TRBJ2-1
clone_size: .

cdr3_nt: TGTGCCTGGAGTGTACAAGGACAGGGGTTTTCTGGGGCCAACGTCCTGACTTTC
cdr3_aa: CAWSVQGQGFSGANVLTF
v_call: TRBV30
d_call: TRBD1
j_call: TRBJ2-6
clone_size: .

cdr3_nt: TGTGCCATCAGTGAGTCGAGTTCGGGCGGAGGGGTGAGTCGCAATGAGCAGTTCTTC
cdr3_aa: CAISESSSGGGVSRNEQFF
v_call: TRBV10-3
d_call: .
j_call: TRBJ2-1
clone_size: .

cdr3_nt: TGTGCCAGCAGCGTTTCTGGGACAGGGGGCGCGAGCACTGAAGCTTTCTTT
cdr3_aa: CASSVSGTGGASTEAFF
v_call: TRBV9
d_call: TRBD1
j_call: TRBJ1-1
clone_size: .

cdr3_nt: TGTGCCAGCGAGGCCGGACAGGCTGGCAATCAGCCCCAGCATTTT
cdr3_aa: CASEAGQAGNQPQHF
v_call: TRBV6-6
d_call: TRBD1
j_call: TRBJ1-5
clone_size: .

cdr3_nt: TGTGCCAGCAGTGACCGGGGAGTGGGGGGCTATGGCTACACCTTC
cdr3_aa: CASSDRGVGGYGYTF
v_call: TRBV6-1
d_call: .
j_call: TRBJ1-2
clone_size: .

cdr3_nt: TGCAGTGCTAGTGAGGCTGGGCGTGGTGGCACGCAGTATTTT
cdr3_aa: CSASEAGRGGTQYF
v_call: TRBV20-1
d_call: .
j_call: TRBJ2-3
clone_size: .

cdr3_nt: TGTGCCAGTCGAAAGCGTGCAACTAATGAAAAACTGTTTTTT
cdr3_aa: CASRKRATNEKLFF
v_call: TRBV19
d_call: .
j_call: TRBJ1-4
clone_size: .

cdr3_nt: TGCGCCAGCAGCTTGACCATGGGGGCGGGCTATGGCTACACCTTC
cdr3_aa: CASSLTMGAGYGYTF
v_call: TRBV5-1
d_call: .
j_call: TRBJ1-2
clone_size: .

cdr3_nt: TGTGCCAGCAGTCCCCTCGCGGGGAATTCACCCCTCCACTTT
cdr3_aa: CASSPLAGNSPLHF
v_call: TRBV2
d_call: .
j_call: TRBJ1-6
clone_size: .

cdr3_nt: TGCGCCAGCAGTCCCGGGACAGGGTCTTTTGGAAACACCATATATTTT
cdr3_aa: CASSPGTGSFGNTIYF
v_call: TRBV5-1
d_call: TRBD1
j_call: TRBJ1-3
clone_size: .

cdr3_nt: TGTGCCAGTAGGAGGGACAGGGGGGCCTACGAGCAGTACTTC
cdr3_aa: CASRRDRGAYEQYF
v_call: TRBV19
d_call: TRBD1
j_call: TRBJ2-7
clone_size: once

cdr3_nt: TGTGCCAGTAATATAGACAGGGGAGGGGGTCAGCCCCAGCATTTT
cdr3_aa: CASNIDRGGGQPQHF
v_call: TRBV19
d_call: TRBD1
j_call: TRBJ1-5
clone_size: .

cdr3_nt: TGTGCCAGCACCGACAGGGAGAATGGCTACACCTTC
cdr3_aa: CASTDRENGYTF
v_call: TRBV5-4
d_call: TRBD1
j_call: TRBJ1-2
clone_size: few

cdr3_nt: TGTGCCAGCAGTGATGGAATAAGGACAGGGCATGGCTACACCTTC
cdr3_aa: CASSDGIRTGHGYTF
v_call: TRBV25-1
d_call: TRBD1
j_call: TRBJ1-2
clone_size: .

cdr3_nt: TGTGCCAGCAGCAATGACAGGGACGAGCAGTACTTC
cdr3_aa: CASSNDRDEQYF
v_call: TRBV5-4
d_call: TRBD1
j_call: TRBJ2-7
clone_size: once

cdr3_nt: TGTGCCACCAGCAGAGGCCGGACAGGGGGTGATGGCTACACCTTC
cdr3_aa: CATSRGRTGGDGYTF
v_call: TRBV15
d_call: TRBD1
j_call: TRBJ1-2
clone_size: .

cdr3_nt: TGTGCCATCAGTGATAACCCCGCGGGCAATTCACCCCTCCACTTT
cdr3_aa: CAISDNPAGNSPLHF
v_call: TRBV10-3
d_call: .
j_call: TRBJ1-6
clone_size: .

cdr3_nt: TGTGCCAGCAGCCAAGGGGGCGGGGGGCAGACAGATACGCAGTATTTT
cdr3_aa: CASSQGGGGQTDTQYF
v_call: TRBV3-1/TRBV3-2
d_call: TRBD2
j_call: TRBJ2-3
clone_size: few

cdr3_nt: TGTGCCAGCAGTACGGGACTACTCTACGAGCAGTACTTC
cdr3_aa: CASSTGLLYEQYF
v_call: TRBV6-5
d_call: TRBD2
j_call: TRBJ2-7
clone_size: few

cdr3_nt: TGTGCCAGCAGCCAAGGTCGGTCCGGGAACACTGAAGCTTTCTTT
cdr3_aa: CASSQGRSGNTEAFF
v_call: TRBV3-1/TRBV3-2
d_call: .
j_call: TRBJ1-1
clone_size: .

cdr3_nt: TGTGCCAGCAGCAAAGAGGGGACAGGGGGGCCTGAAGCTTTCTTT
cdr3_aa: CASSKEGTGGPEAFF
v_call: TRBV21-1
d_call: .
j_call: TRBJ1-1
clone_size: .

cdr3_nt: TGTGCCAGCAGTCTGCCTAGTTACTCTGGAAACACCATATATTTT
cdr3_aa: CASSLPSYSGNTIYF
v_call: TRBV7-2
d_call: .
j_call: TRBJ1-3
clone_size: .

cdr3_nt: TGTGCCAGCAGCTCCCGGGGCACTAGCGCCGGGGAGCTGTTTTTT
cdr3_aa: CASSSRGTSAGELFF
v_call: TRBV11-2
d_call: TRBD2
j_call: TRBJ2-2
clone_size: .

cdr3_nt: TGTGCCAGCAGCCACGCTAGCGGGGGAAACTCGGATACGCAGTATTTT
cdr3_aa: CASSHASGGNSDTQYF
v_call: TRBV3-1/TRBV3-2
d_call: TRBD2
j_call: TRBJ2-3
clone_size: .

cdr3_nt: TGTGCCAGCAGCCCGGGACAGGGAGTATCCTCGGTCGGTTACACCTTC
cdr3_aa: CASSPGQGVSSVGYTF
v_call: TRBV5-4
d_call: TRBD1
j_call: TRBJ1-2
clone_size: .

cdr3_nt: TGTGCCAGCTCACAAGGGGGAGACGGCGGCTACACCTTC
cdr3_aa: CASSQGGDGGYTF
v_call: TRBV18
d_call: .
j_call: TRBJ1-2
clone_size: .

cdr3_nt: TGCGCCAGCTCCGGGGGGACAGGGGCACTTAGCTCTGGAAACACCATATATTTT
cdr3_aa: CASSGGTGALSSGNTIYF
v_call: TRBV10-2
d_call: TRBD1
j_call: TRBJ1-3
clone_size: .

cdr3_nt: TGTGCCAGCTCACCACTACAGGGAACAGCTGAAGCTTTCTTT
cdr3_aa: CASSPLQGTAEAFF
v_call: TRBV18
d_call: .
j_call: TRBJ1-1
clone_size: .

cdr3_nt: TGTGCCAGTAGTATAGGCAGCGGGGGGGCCAAAAACATTCAGTACTTC
cdr3_aa: CASSIGSGGAKNIQYF
v_call: TRBV19
d_call: TRBD2
j_call: TRBJ2-4
clone_size: .

cdr3_nt: TGTGCCTGGAGTACAGGGGGGAACACTGAAGCTTTCTTT
cdr3_aa: CAWSTGGNTEAFF
v_call: TRBV30
d_call: TRBD1
j_call: TRBJ1-1
clone_size: .

cdr3_nt: TGTGCCAGTAGTACAAATACAGGGGGATCTTCCCGACTATATGGCTACACCTTC
cdr3_aa: CASSTNTGGSSRLYGYTF
v_call: TRBV19
d_call: TRBD1
j_call: TRBJ1-2
clone_size: once

cdr3_nt: TGTGCCAGCAGCTTAAGTTTAGCGGGGGGTCACAATGAGCAGTTCTTC
cdr3_aa: CASSLSLAGGHNEQFF
v_call: TRBV7-3
d_call: TRBD2
j_call: TRBJ2-1
clone_size: .

cdr3_nt: TGTGCCAGCAGTGAGAGTGGGACAGTCTACGAGCAGTACTTC
cdr3_aa: CASSESGTVYEQYF
v_call: TRBV25-1
d_call: TRBD1
j_call: TRBJ2-7
clone_size: .

cdr3_nt: TGTGCCAGCAGCACCCGGACAGGGTTGAATTCACCCCTCCACTTT
cdr3_aa: CASSTRTGLNSPLHF
v_call: TRBV9
d_call: TRBD1
j_call: TRBJ1-6
clone_size: .

cdr3_nt: TGTGCCATCAGTCTAGGCATGAACACTGAAGCTTTCTTT
cdr3_aa: CAISLGMNTEAFF
v_call: TRBV10-3
d_call: .
j_call: TRBJ1-1
clone_size: .

cdr3_nt: TGTGCCAGCAGTTCCTATACAGGGGTGAGTCAGCCCCAGCATTTT
cdr3_aa: CASSSYTGVSQPQHF
v_call: TRBV6-2/TRBV6-3
d_call: TRBD1
j_call: TRBJ1-5
clone_size: many

cdr3_nt: TGTGCCAGCAGCCAGGGACTATTAGAGACCCAGTACTTC
cdr3_aa: CASSQGLLETQYF
v_call: TRBV5-4
d_call: TRBD2
j_call: TRBJ2-5
clone_size: .

cdr3_nt: TGTGCCACCAGTGATTTTTCCTCAGATACGCAGTATTTT
cdr3_aa: CATSDFSSDTQYF
v_call: TRBV24-1
d_call: .
j_call: TRBJ2-3
clone_size: .

cdr3_nt: TGCGCCAGCAGCCAAGTCAGGGAACGCGGTCAGCCCCAGCATTTT
cdr3_aa: CASSQVRERGQPQHF
v_call: TRBV4-1
d_call: .
j_call: TRBJ1-5
clone_size: .